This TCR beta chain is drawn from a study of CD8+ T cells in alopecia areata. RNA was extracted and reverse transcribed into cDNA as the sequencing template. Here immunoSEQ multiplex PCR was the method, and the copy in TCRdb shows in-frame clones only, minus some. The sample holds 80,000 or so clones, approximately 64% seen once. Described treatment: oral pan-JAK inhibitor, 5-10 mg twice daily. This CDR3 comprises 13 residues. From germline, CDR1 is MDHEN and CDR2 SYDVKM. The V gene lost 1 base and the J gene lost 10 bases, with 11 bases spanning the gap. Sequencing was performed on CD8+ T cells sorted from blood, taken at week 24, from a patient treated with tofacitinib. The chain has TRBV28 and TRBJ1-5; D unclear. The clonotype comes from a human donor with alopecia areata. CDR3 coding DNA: TGTGCCAGCAGTTTATTCAGTCGGGGACCCCAGCATTTT. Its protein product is CASSLFSRGPQHF.